This T cell receptor (beta chain) was sequenced during a study of T cell repertoires in cytomegalovirus infection. This clonotype was seen ten or more times. J gave up 2 bases and V 1 base, and 14 bases lay outside the gene matches. The germline V gene encodes CDR1 SGHTA and CDR2 FQGNSA. This CDR3 contains 19 residues. TCRdb recomputed calls from the reads with MiXCR, one row per CDR3 protein. Of approximately 100,000 distinct CDR3 sequences in the sample, 23% are singletons; the top ten hold about two fifths. The chain links TRBV7-2 to TRBJ1-2, with 9 positions matching TRBD1. Sequenced material: CD8+ T cells from PBMCs. This receptor was obtained from a human donor in good health (CMV status not recorded). Some clones in this sample may be carry-over from other donors' samples. As DNA, the CDR3 is TGTGCCAGCAGCTTAGTTGAGGGCCTACAACAGGGGGCGAACTATGGCTACACCTTC. Amino acid sequence: CASSLVEGLQQGANYGYTF.